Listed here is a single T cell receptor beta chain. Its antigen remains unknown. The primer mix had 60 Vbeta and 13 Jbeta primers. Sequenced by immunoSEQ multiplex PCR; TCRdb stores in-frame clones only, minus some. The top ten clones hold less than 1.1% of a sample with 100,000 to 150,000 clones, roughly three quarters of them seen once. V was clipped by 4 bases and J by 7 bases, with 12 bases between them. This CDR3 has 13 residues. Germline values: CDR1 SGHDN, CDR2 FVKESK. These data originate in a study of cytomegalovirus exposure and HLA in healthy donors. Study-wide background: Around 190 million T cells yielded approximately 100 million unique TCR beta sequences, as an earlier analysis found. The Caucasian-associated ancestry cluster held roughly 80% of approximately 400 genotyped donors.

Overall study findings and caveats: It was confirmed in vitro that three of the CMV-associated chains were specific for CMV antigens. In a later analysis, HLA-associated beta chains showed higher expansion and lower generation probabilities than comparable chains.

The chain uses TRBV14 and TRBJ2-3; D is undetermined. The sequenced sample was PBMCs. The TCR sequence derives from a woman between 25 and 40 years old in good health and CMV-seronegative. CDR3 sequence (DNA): TGTGCCAGCAGCCCCCAGACTGGCTATACGCAGTATTTT. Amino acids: CASSPQTGYTQYF.